The 13 T cell receptor beta chains in this list originate from one sample, sequenced in a study of T cell responses to AZD1222 COVID-19 vaccine. This table comes from immunoSEQ multiplex PCR, and its TCRdb copy is limited to in-frame clones, with some not included. The sample lists tens of thousands of clones, around 90% occurring once. Sequenced here: peripheral blood, sampled 28 days after the second AZD1222 dose. Source of these receptors: an adult who received the AZD1222 COVID-19 vaccine.

The rearrangement links TRBV28 to TRBJ1-4; D is uncertain. Germline assignment: CDR1 MDHEN and CDR2 SYDVKM. Deletions cut 1 base from V and 0 bases from J, with 9 bases between. CDR3 length: 16 residues. CDR3 region: CASSLSEAATNEKLFF. CDR3 coding DNA: TGTGCCAGCAGTTTATCGGAAGCGGCAACTAATGAAAAACTGTTTTTT.

This chain connects TRBV19 to TRBJ1-6; D ambiguous. The ends were cut back, 5 bases at V and 8 bases at J, with 16 bases in the middle. The CDR3 loop spans 15 amino acids. Germline V gene data show CDR1 as LNHDA and CDR2 as SQIVND (reference sequence). The CDR3, as DNA: TGTGCCAGTAGTCAGACCCTCGGCTGGGATTCACCCCTCCACTTT. It translates to CASSQTLGWDSPLHF. The whole variable domain, remainder taken from reference TRBV19 and TRBJ1-6, is DGGITQSPKYLFRKEGQNVTLSCEQNLNHDAMYWYRQDPGQGLRLIYYSQIVNDFQKGDIAEGYSVSREKKESFPLTVTSAQKNPTAFYLCASSQTLGWDSPLHFGNGTRLTVT.

The chain links TRBV5-1 to TRBJ2-7; possibly TRBD1 for D (5 bases). Trimming pared 0 bases from V and 5 bases from J, leaving 9 bases between. Germline V gives CDR1 SGHRS, CDR2 YFSETQ. The CDR3 extends over 13 amino acids. The CDR3 is CASSLDPGNEQYF. The CDR3 bases are TGCGCCAGCAGCTTGGATCCAGGGAACGAGCAGTACTTC.

The V and J genes are TRBV6-2 or TRBV6-3 and TRBJ2-3; D is tentatively TRBD1 or TRBD2 (5 bases each). Germline V gives CDR1 MNHEY, CDR2 SVGEGT. V was shortened by 4 bases and J by 0 bases, with 11 bases between the two germline ends. CDR3 length: 15 amino acids. The CDR3 nucleotides are TGTGCCAGCAGTTCCGGGGCTGCTAGCACAGATACGCAGTATTTT. Translation: CASSSGAASTDTQYF.

J is TRBJ1-1 and V is TRBV7-9; TRBD1 is a possible D gene (5 bases). The CDR3 has 17 amino acids. V lost 0 bases and J lost 0, with 14 bases in between. Germline loops: CDR1 SEHNR, CDR2 FQNEAQ (reference sequence). As DNA, the CDR3 is TGTGCCAGCAGCTTAGCGCAGCGGGGGTGGATGAACACTGAAGCTTTCTTT. This codes for CASSLAQRGWMNTEAFF.

This chain connects TRBV25-1 to TRBJ1-1; maybe TRBD1 (5 bases). This CDR3 has 13 residues. Trimming removed 5 bases from V and 5 bases from J, with 12 bases in between. Germline lookup yields CDR1 MGHDK and CDR2 SYGVNS. CDR3 bases: TGTGCCAGCAGTTCCGACAGAAGAACTGAAGCTTTCTTT. This translates into CASSSDRRTEAFF.

The V call is TRBV11-3, the J call TRBJ1-1; no definite D call. The germline V and J ends were trimmed by 6 bases and 4 bases, with 15 bases remaining between them. The CDR3 runs to 14 residues. Germline V gene data show CDR1 as SGHNT and CDR2 as YENEEA. CDR3 bases: TGTGCCAGCAGTCCTCTAAGGCTCGGCACTGAAGCTTTCTTT. Protein product: CASSPLRLGTEAFF.

The chain employs TRBV19 and TRBJ1-1, with 7 bases that match TRBD1. CDR1 and CDR2 from the germline V gene are LNHDA and SQIVND (reference sequence). The CDR3 loop spans 14 amino acids. With 3 bases clipped from V and 6 bases from J, the junction kept 7 bases outside the gene matches. The CDR3 sequence is CASSIVGGDPEAFF. Here the CDR3 DNA reads TGTGCCAGTAGTATTGTAGGGGGCGACCCTGAAGCTTTCTTT. Using reference TRBV19 and TRBJ1-1 for the parts outside the CDR3, the full variable domain is DGGITQSPKYLFRKEGQNVTLSCEQNLNHDAMYWYRQDPGQGLRLIYYSQIVNDFQKGDIAEGYSVSREKKESFPLTVTSAQKNPTAFYLCASSIVGGDPEAFFGQGTRLTVV.

This sequence joins TRBV7-9 and TRBJ2-3; D remains unclear. V was pared by 6 bases and J by 5 bases, with 12 bases between. CDR3 size: 13 residues. From germline, CDR1 is SEHNR and CDR2 FQNEAQ (reference sequence). CDR3 sequence: CASSTPLGDTQYF. CDR3 DNA sequence: TGTGCCAGCAGTACCCCTCTGGGAGATACGCAGTATTTT.

CDR3 sequence reads: CATSDRGTEAFF. The CDR3 nucleotides are TGTGCCACCAGTGATCGGGGAACTGAAGCTTTCTTT. The V call is TRBV24-1, the J call TRBJ1-1; D is unresolved. The CDR3 consists of 12 residues. Germline V gene data show CDR1 as KGHDR and CDR2 as SFDVKD. The V end was cut by 3 bases, the J end by 5 bases, with 6 bases between.

This clone has only a few counts. V and J are TRBV4-3 and TRBJ2-4, with unresolved D. With 2 bases removed from V and 0 bases from J, the gap between germline ends came to 14 bases. The CDR3 is 17 amino acids. Germline V gene data show CDR1 as LGHNA and CDR2 as YSLEER. The DNA for the CDR3 is TGCGCCAGCAGCCAATCCCCTCTTCGTATAGCCAAAAACATTCAGTACTTC. It codes for CASSQSPLRIAKNIQYF.

The chain combines TRBV7-2 with TRBJ2-1; a possible D gene is TRBD2 (6 bases). V lost 5 bases to trimming and J lost 9 bases, with 20 bases between them. CDR3 size: 15 residues. The germline V gene encodes CDR1 SGHTA and CDR2 FQGNSA. The DNA for the CDR3 is TGTGCCAGCAGCCCTAACCGGGGGTGGGGTCGTGAGCAGTTCTTC. It specifies CASSPNRGWGREQFF.

J is TRBJ1-2 and V is TRBV18, with no clear D. Germline CDR1 reads KGHSH; CDR2 reads LQKENI. The V end was cut by 4 bases, the J end by 3 bases, with 12 bases between. This CDR3 has 14 residues. Written as DNA, the CDR3 is TGTGCCAGCTCACGAGCGGCGCAGGACTATGGCTACACCTTC. It is translated as CASSRAAQDYGYTF. Based on the CDR3 plus reference TRBV18 and TRBJ1-2, the full variable domain is NAGVMQNPRHLVRRRGQEARLRCSPMKGHSHVYWYRQLPEEGLKFMVYLQKENIIDESGMPKERFSAEFPKEGPSILRIQQVVRGDSAAYFCASSRAAQDYGYTFGSGTRLTVV.